These 10 T cell receptor beta chains were all obtained from the same sample, sequenced in a study of blood T cells in healthy people across ages. Primed by a sample-barcoded 5' primer and a J-beta primer mix, a second PCR proceeded for 7 to 11 cycles. A single record per CDR3 protein comes from TCRdb applying MiXCR to the 5' RACE reads. The sample has over 950,000 distinct CDR3 sequences, 51% seen once. The sequenced sample consisted of blood. The receptors originated from a woman aged 55-70 years in good health.

The chain joins TRBV19 to TRBJ2-1; 10 bases line up with TRBD2. After removal of 3 bases from V and 5 bases from J, the junction contained 10 bases not matched to a gene. This CDR3 spans 17 amino acids. CDR1 is LNHDA, CDR2 SQIVND, per germline (reference sequence). The CDR3 bases are TGTGCCAGTAGTATCGGGTGGAATAGCGGGAGGAACAATGAGCAGTTCTTC. Protein product: CASSIGWNSGRNNEQFF. Complete variable domain (other parts from reference TRBV19 and TRBJ2-1): DGGITQSPKYLFRKEGQNVTLSCEQNLNHDAMYWYRQDPGQGLRLIYYSQIVNDFQKGDIAEGYSVSREKKESFPLTVTSAQKNPTAFYLCASSIGWNSGRNNEQFFGPGTRLTVL.

V gene TRBV4-1 combines with J gene TRBJ2-5; D perhaps matches TRBD2 (5 bases). This CDR3 contains 14 residues. From germline, CDR1 is MGHRA and CDR2 YSYEKL. The V end was cut by 1 base, the J end by 5 bases, with 11 bases between. CDR3 bases: TGCGCCAGCAGCCAAGTTGTTAGCGCCGAGACCCAGTACTTC. This sequence encodes CASSQVVSAETQYF.

This chain joins TRBV27 and TRBJ2-7, with TRBD1 as a possible D gene (5 bases). Germline V gene lookup returns CDR1 MNHEY and CDR2 SMNVEV (reference sequence). This CDR3 region has 16 residues. V was shortened by 5 bases and J by 3 bases, with 20 bases between the two germline ends. The CDR3 region has the DNA TGTGCCAGCAGTCCTAACCCCGGACAAGCCTACTACGAGCAGTACTTC. Translated: CASSPNPGQAYYEQYF.

The V gene is TRBV5-6, the J gene TRBJ2-3; 11 bases agree with TRBD2. With 4 bases clipped from V and 2 bases from J, the junction kept 3 bases outside the gene matches. The CDR3 is 15 amino acids. Germline lookup yields CDR1 SGHDT and CDR2 YYEEEE. The chain's CDR3 is CASSQLAGATDTQYF. For the CDR3, the DNA is TGTGCCAGCAGCCAACTAGCGGGGGCCACAGATACGCAGTATTTT.

The chain employs TRBV28 and TRBJ1-4; 8 bases align to TRBD1. Germline CDR1 and CDR2: MDHEN and SYDVKM. This CDR3 is 17 amino acids long. V shed 6 bases and J 5 bases; nucleotides not matched to a gene: 14. The CDR3 protein is CASRPDFSTGANEKLFF. The CDR3 region has the DNA TGTGCCAGCAGACCGGATTTTTCGACAGGGGCAAATGAAAAACTGTTTTTT.

This rearrangement joins TRBV25-1 to TRBJ2-5, with 8 bases identical to TRBD1. The CDR3 contains 17 residues. From germline, CDR1 is MGHDK and CDR2 SYGVNS. V lost 4 bases to trimming and J lost 7 bases; unmatched junction nucleotides: 17. DNA of the CDR3: TGTGCCAGCAGTGGGACCCCAGGGGGCTGGGCTGTAGTGACCCAGTACTTC. As protein: CASSGTPGGWAVVTQYF.

V gene TRBV4-2 combines with J gene TRBJ2-1; TRBD2 matches at 10 bases. V was clipped by 4 bases and J by 3 bases; unmatched bases: 9. The germline CDR1 and CDR2 sequences are LGHNA and YNFKEQ. The CDR3 sequence is 17 residues long. The CDR3: CASSRATGTSDYNEQFF. The CDR3 nucleotides read TGTGCCAGCAGCCGCGCGACCGGGACTAGCGACTACAATGAGCAGTTCTTC.

This chain uses TRBV6-2 or TRBV6-3 with TRBJ1-5; D not resolved. The CDR3 is 13 residues long. From germline, CDR1 is MNHEY and CDR2 SVGEGT. Trimming took 5 bases from V and 3 from J, leaving 8 bases between them. In DNA, the CDR3 is TGTGCCAGCAGTGACGGGGACAATCAGCCCCAGCATTTT. It yields the protein CASSDGDNQPQHF.

This rearrangement joins TRBV9 to TRBJ1-1; D gene unclear. The CDR3 loop spans 15 amino acids. Germline V CDR1 and CDR2: SGDLS, YYNGEE. V gave up 4 bases and J gave up 0 bases, with 13 bases separating them. CDR3 region: CASSSSLRLNTEAFF. CDR3 sequence (DNA): TGTGCCAGCAGCTCGTCGCTCAGGTTGAACACTGAAGCTTTCTTT.

This clonotype was seen only once. The chain employs TRBV28 and TRBJ2-1; D gene ambiguous. Trimming took off 8 bases at V and 0 bases at J, with 14 bases between the two ends. This CDR3 has 15 residues. From germline, CDR1 is MDHEN and CDR2 SYDVKM. CDR3 region: CASGRPGGSYNEQFF. The CDR3 coding sequence is TGTGCCAGCGGTCGCCCGGGCGGCTCCTACAATGAGCAGTTCTTC.